The entry that follows covers one T cell receptor beta chain sequence. Its antigen is not known. Data came from immunoSEQ multiplex PCR; TCRdb stores just in-frame clones and leaves some out. Counted here are around 1.9 million clones, about 92% occurring once; the ten biggest clones make up more than 1.5%. Naive-designated CD8 cells lacked CD45RO, were positively enriched for CCR7, and omitted terminally differentiated effector memory CD45RA+ cells. The data derive from a study of shared clonotypes between healthy human individuals. General study results and limits: Several donors shared around 5% of their naive CD4 clonotypes.

This CDR3 is built from 17 residues. Trimming removed 3 bases from V and 2 bases from J, with 18 bases in between. Germline assignment: CDR1 SGHAT and CDR2 FQNNGV. This sequence originates from a man aged 18 to 29 in good health. Some clones in this sample may be carry-over from other donors' samples. Sequenced material: naive CD8+ T cells from PBMCs. The chain has TRBV11-2 and TRBJ2-3, with no clear D. CDR3 sequence reads: CASSFGVLTSHTDTQYF. CDR3 nucleotides: TGTGCCAGCAGCTTCGGCGTTCTCACATCTCACACAGATACGCAGTATTTT.